This T cell receptor (beta chain) appears in the sequencing data of a study of graft-versus-host responses after intestinal transplantation. Turning to the study itself: Transplants given to recipients were multivisceral, liver-intestinal, or isolated intestinal. All recipients were given anti-thymocyte globulin induction, and tacrolimus and steroids were then administered for approximately 3 years. General observations from the study: Across patients carrying graft-donor T cell macrochimerism, allografts held high graft-versus-host to host-versus-graft clonal ratios. GvH clones surfaced in recipient marrow, some emerging earlier in ileum or blood.

As for this clone: Antigen specificity is unknown.

The CDR3 contains 14 residues. Germline V gene sequence: CDR1 MNHEY, CDR2 SVGAGI. V was clipped by 2 bases and J by 1 base, with 9 bases between them. Measured with immunoSEQ multiplex PCR; TCRdb has only the in-frame clones, and not every one. Found here are fewer than 120,000 clones, about 94% of them singletons; the top ten hold roughly 0.5%. The chain carries TRBV6-5 and TRBJ2-7; D gene ambiguous. This clonotype was obtained from a human donor who received an intestinal transplant. The specimen was unstimulated CD8+ T cells sorted from spleen or lymph node cells, collected before intestinal transplant. The CDR3 nucleotides are TGTGCCAGCAGTTACAGGGAACCTTCCTACGAGCAGTACTTC. Protein product: CASSYREPSYEQYF.